The source of this T cell receptor (beta chain) is a study of cytomegalovirus exposure and HLA in healthy donors. Study in general: The early release's HLA-typed donors yielded 70 million to 85 million unique TCRs. Across 350 to 500 genotyped donors, 81% landed in the Caucasian-associated ancestry cluster.

Germline V CDR1 and CDR2: MGHRA, YSYEKL. V shed 4 bases and J 1 base; nucleotides not matched to a gene: 2. CDR3 length: 14 residues. The PCR was carried out with 60 Vbeta primers and 13 Jbeta primers. The method was immunoSEQ multiplex PCR; TCRdb's version includes in-frame clones alone and lacks a portion of them. The data contain under 150,000 clones, 50% to 65% of them seen just once; the ten biggest clones take up 8.5% to 9.5%. This clone was seen only a few times. Its antigen is unknown. Findings of the study overall: The authors excluded some V segments, including TRBV6-2 and TRBV6-3, as indistinguishable. TCR beta V- and J-gene trimming, according to a later analysis, was linked to a missense DCLRE1C variant.

Sequencing was carried out using PBMCs. The chain links TRBV4-1 to TRBJ1-1; 8 nucleotides match TRBD1. This TCR derives from a woman aged 40 to 50 in good health and CMV-seropositive. Here the CDR3 reads CASSRGQANTEAFF. CDR3 nucleotides: TGCGCCAGCAGCCGGGGACAGGCGAACACTGAAGCTTTCTTT.